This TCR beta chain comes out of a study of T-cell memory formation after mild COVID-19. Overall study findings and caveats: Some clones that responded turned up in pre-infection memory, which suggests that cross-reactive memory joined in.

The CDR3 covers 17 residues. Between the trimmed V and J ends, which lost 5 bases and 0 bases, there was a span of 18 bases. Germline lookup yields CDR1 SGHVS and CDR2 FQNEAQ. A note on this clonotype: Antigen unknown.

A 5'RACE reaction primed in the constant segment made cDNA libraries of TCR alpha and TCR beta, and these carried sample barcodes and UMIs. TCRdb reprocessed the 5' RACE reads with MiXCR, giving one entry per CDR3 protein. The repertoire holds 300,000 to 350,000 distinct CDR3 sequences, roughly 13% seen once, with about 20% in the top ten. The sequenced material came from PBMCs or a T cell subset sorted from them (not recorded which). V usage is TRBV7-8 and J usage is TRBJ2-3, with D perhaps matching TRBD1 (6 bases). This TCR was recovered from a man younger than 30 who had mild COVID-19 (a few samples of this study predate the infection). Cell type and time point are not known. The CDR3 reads CASSLDLQGLSTDTQYF. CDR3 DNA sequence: TGTGCCAGCAGCCTGGACCTACAGGGCTTGAGCACAGATACGCAGTATTTT.